The sequence of this TCR beta chain was determined in a study of cytomegalovirus exposure and HLA in healthy donors. Study-wide points: The authors excluded some V segments, including TRBV6-2 and TRBV6-3, as indistinguishable. Being productive about 87% or about 30% of the time was typical of most TCR beta V segments in an earlier analysis.

About this clone itself: Its antigen is unknown.

V was pared by 7 bases and J by 0 bases, with 6 bases of the junction left unmatched. The CDR3 sequence is 15 residues long. Looked up from germline, CDR1 is SQVTM and CDR2 is ANQGSEA. The PCR contained 60 Vbeta and 13 Jbeta primers. The data were produced by immunoSEQ multiplex PCR, yet TCRdb's version contains in-frame clones alone and is incomplete. Counted here are about 260,000 clones, almost 85% occurring once; the ten biggest clones make up about 2%. This receptor was taken from a woman aged 40 to 50 in good health and CMV-seropositive. The sequenced sample was PBMCs. J is TRBJ1-4 and V is TRBV29-1; 9 bases are a match to TRBD1. The CDR3 sequence: CSAKGQGTTNEKLFF. The CDR3 DNA reads as TGCAGCGCCAAGGGACAGGGCACAACTAATGAAAAACTGTTTTTT.